What follows are 24 T cell receptor beta chains derived from one specimen sequenced in a study of OX40 agonist ivuxolimab in advanced cancers. Data came from immunoSEQ multiplex PCR; TCRdb stores just in-frame clones and leaves some out. This table has 15,000 to 25,000 clones, roughly 91% appearing once. Sequencing was performed on CD4+ or CD8+ T cells sorted from blood, taken in a trial of the OX40 agonist ivuxolimab. Every receptor here comes from an adult with an advanced solid tumor such as melanoma, head and neck, liver or kidney cancer.

In its sample, this clone was seen once. This chain links TRBV27 with TRBJ2-3, with TRBD2 identical over 7 bases. Trimming cost V 5 bases and J 2 bases; bases outside gene matches: 10. Germline loops: CDR1 MNHEY, CDR2 SMNVEV (reference sequence). The CDR3 is made up of 16 amino acids. DNA of the CDR3: TGTGCCAGCAGTCCCCCACGTGGGACTACCACAGATACGCAGTATTTT. Its protein is CASSPPRGTTTDTQYF.

This chain joins TRBV7-9 and TRBJ2-7, with D possibly being TRBD1 or TRBD2 (5 bases each). The CDR3 consists of 15 residues. The V gene lost 8 bases and the J gene lost 2 bases, with 19 bases spanning the gap. Germline V gene sequence: CDR1 SEHNR, CDR2 FQNEAQ (reference sequence). This chain's CDR3 is CASLNSYSGPYEQYF. For the CDR3, the DNA is TGTGCCAGCTTAAATTCGTATTCGGGGCCCTACGAGCAGTACTTC.

This clone was observed a handful of times. The chain uses TRBV9 and TRBJ2-1, with 8 bases matching TRBD2. CDR1 and CDR2 (germline): SGDLS, YYNGEE. The CDR3 consists of 20 residues. J gave up 1 base and V 4 bases, and 19 bases lay outside the gene matches. CDR3 sequence: CASSPYPTPAGGGSYNEQFF. The DNA for the CDR3 is TGTGCCAGCAGCCCTTATCCAACCCCTGCGGGAGGTGGGTCCTACAATGAGCAGTTCTTC. Filled out from reference TRBV9 and TRBJ2-1, the complete variable domain reads DSGVTQTPKHLITATGQRVTLRCSPRSGDLSVYWYQQSLDQGLQFLIQYYNGEERAKGNILERFSAQQFPDLHSELNLSSLELGDSALYFCASSPYPTPAGGGSYNEQFFGPGTRLTVL.

The gene calls are TRBV28 and TRBJ2-1, with 14 nucleotides matching TRBD2. Germline lookup yields CDR1 MDHEN and CDR2 SYDVKM. The CDR3 has 18 amino acids. Trimming at V came to 7 bases and at J to 0 bases, leaving 8 bases not matched to a gene. CDR3 bases: TGTGCCAGCAACCCGGGACTAGCGGGAGAAGGCTCCTACAATGAGCAGTTCTTC. Amino acids: CASNPGLAGEGSYNEQFF.

The table lists this clone with a few counts. The chain joins TRBV5-1 to TRBJ1-3; D call uncertain. The CDR3 totals 15 residues. V was shortened by 0 bases and J by 4 bases, with 11 bases between the two germline ends. Per germline, CDR1 SGHRS and CDR2 YFSETQ. CDR3 sequence reads: CASSLGTLGGNTIYF. CDR3 DNA sequence: TGCGCCAGCAGCTTGGGGACCTTGGGAGGAAACACCATATATTTT.

In this sample, this clone turned up a few times. The chain recombines TRBV9 with TRBJ2-1, with TRBD2 identical over 8 bases. V lost 5 bases to trimming and J lost 4 bases; unmatched junction nucleotides: 5. Germline CDR1 reads SGDLS; CDR2 reads YYNGEE. CDR3 length: 14 amino acids. The CDR3 DNA reads TGTGCCAGCAGTGACCAGCGGGGGTACAATGAGCAGTTCTTC. It yields the protein CASSDQRGYNEQFF.

The chain joins TRBV5-8 to TRBJ2-7; D remains ambiguous. The V end was cut by 2 bases, the J end by 1 base, with 13 bases between. The CDR3 extends over 15 amino acids. Per germline, CDR1 SGHTS and CDR2 YDEGEE. The CDR3 sequence is CASSFPGPVSYEQYF. The CDR3 DNA is TGTGCCAGCAGCTTCCCGGGCCCCGTTTCCTACGAGCAGTACTTC.

This clone was recorded once. V gene TRBV27 combines with J gene TRBJ2-7, with TRBD2 matching over 9 bases. The CDR3 is made up of 14 amino acids. Germline loops: CDR1 MNHEY, CDR2 SMNVEV (reference sequence). With 8 bases clipped from V and 5 bases from J, the junction kept 10 bases outside the gene matches. The DNA for the CDR3 is TGTGCCAGCGAACAGGGACTAGCTGCCAACGAGCAGTACTTC. This sequence encodes CASEQGLAANEQYF.

The chain links TRBV7-8 to TRBJ2-1; 8 positions agree with TRBD2. The trim removed 1 base at V and 4 bases at J, leaving 9 bases unmatched. This CDR3 comprises 17 residues. Germline V gene sequence: CDR1 SGHVS, CDR2 FQNEAQ. CDR3 sequence (DNA): TGTGCCAGCAGCTTAGGGGTAGGACTAGCAGTTTACAATGAGCAGTTCTTC. Translation: CASSLGVGLAVYNEQFF.

This sequence joins TRBV29-1 and TRBJ1-1, with D perhaps matching TRBD1 (5 bases). The germline gives CDR1 SQVTM, CDR2 ANQGSEA. V dropped 6 bases and J dropped 6 bases, with 17 bases sitting between them. The CDR3 runs to 13 residues. This CDR3 is CSVGGGVAPEAFF. The CDR3 DNA is TGCAGCGTGGGGGGTGGGGTAGCTCCTGAAGCTTTCTTT.

The chain recombines TRBV4-1 with TRBJ2-7; D uncertain. The germline V and J ends were trimmed by 0 bases and 2 bases, with 5 bases remaining between them. The CDR3 loop spans 13 amino acids. The V gene's germline CDR1 is MGHRA and CDR2 YSYEKL. CDR3 in amino acids: CASSQDPPYEQYF. As DNA, the CDR3 is TGCGCCAGCAGCCAAGATCCCCCCTACGAGCAGTACTTC.

The chain uses TRBV7-6 and TRBJ2-5; tentatively, D is TRBD1 (6 bases). The V end was cut by 5 bases, the J end by 5 bases, with 12 bases between. Germline V gene sequence: CDR1 SGHVS, CDR2 FNYEAQ. This CDR3 is built from 13 residues. The chain's CDR3 is CASSKQGWETQYF. The CDR3 nucleotides are TGTGCCAGCAGCAAACAGGGCTGGGAGACCCAGTACTTC.

The J gene is TRBJ1-5, the V gene TRBV13, with D possibly matching TRBD1 (5 bases). This CDR3 is built from 15 residues. The germline CDR1 and CDR2 sequences are PRHDT and FYEKMQ (reference sequence). Trimming removed 4 bases from V and 3 bases from J, with 13 bases in between. The CDR3 DNA reads as TGTGCCAGCAGCTCCAGGGAGGACCCCAATCAGCCCCAGCATTTT. This encodes CASSSREDPNQPQHF.

This clone was observed a single time. The J gene is TRBJ1-2, the V gene TRBV30; D possibly corresponds to TRBD1 (6 bases). This CDR3 is built from 13 residues. Trimming stripped 3 bases from V and 5 bases from J, with 13 bases between. CDR1 is GTSNPN, CDR2 SVGIG, per germline (reference sequence). The CDR3, as DNA: TGTGCCTGGAGGACAGGACCGGTGTATGGCTACACCTTC. Protein: CAWRTGPVYGYTF.

The chain is built from TRBV7-2 and TRBJ2-3; D gene uncertain. The CDR3 totals 14 residues. The germline CDR1 and CDR2 sequences are SGHTA and FQGNSA. Trimming left V 1 base short and J 6 bases short, with 11 bases between. The CDR3, as DNA: TGTGCCAGCAGCTTAGAAGGTTTTGCGGATACGCAGTATTTT. Its protein product is CASSLEGFADTQYF.

This clone was seen just once. The genes are TRBV9 and TRBJ2-3, with unresolved D. Trimming took 0 bases from V and 5 from J, leaving 7 bases between them. The germline gives CDR1 SGDLS, CDR2 YYNGEE. CDR3 length: 13 residues. The chain's CDR3 is CASSVGLLDTQYF. In DNA form, the CDR3 reads TGTGCCAGCAGCGTAGGACTTCTAGATACGCAGTATTTT.

The chain joins TRBV11-2 to TRBJ2-3; the D gene could be TRBD1 or TRBD2 (5 bases each). V was cut by 5 bases and J by 0 bases, with 9 bases left in between. CDR1 and CDR2 from the germline V gene are SGHAT and FQNNGV. The CDR3 covers 14 residues. CDR3 nucleotide sequence: TGTGCCAGCAGCGGGACCACTAGCACAGATACGCAGTATTTT. Translated, it gives CASSGTTSTDTQYF.

This clone was recorded only once. The V gene is TRBV5-8, the J gene TRBJ2-2, with D maybe TRBD1 (6 bases). Germline lookup yields CDR1 SGHTS and CDR2 YDEGEE. V was pared by 4 bases and J by 3 bases, with 10 bases between. The CDR3 runs to 14 residues. The CDR3 nucleotides are TGTGCCAGCAGCGTGGACAGCCACACCGGGGAGCTGTTTTTT. It yields the protein CASSVDSHTGELFF.

This clone was counted only a few times. Compared with germline, one end of the junction differs, possibly owing to a read error. V and J are TRBV19 and TRBJ1-2; 9 positions match TRBD1. CDR1 is LNHDA, CDR2 SQIVND, per germline (reference sequence). This CDR3 region has 14 residues. Here the CDR3 reads CASNPTGGDYGYTF. DNA of the CDR3: TGTGCCAGTAACCCGACAGGGGGAGACTACGGCTACACCTTC. Complete variable domain (other parts from reference TRBV19 and TRBJ1-2): DGGITQSPKYLFRKEGQNVTLSCEQNLNHDAMYWYRQDPGQGLRLIYYSQIVNDFQKGDIAEGYSVSREKKESFPLTVTSAQKNPTAFYLCASNPTGGDYGYTFGSGTRLTVV.

This rearrangement joins TRBV7-9 to TRBJ1-5, with no clear D. From germline, CDR1 is SEHNR and CDR2 FQNEAQ (reference sequence). With 1 base removed from V and 4 bases from J, the gap between germline ends came to 8 bases. The CDR3 runs to 14 residues. The CDR3: CASSLGAGNQPQHF. The CDR3 nucleotides read TGTGCCAGCAGCTTAGGCGCAGGAAATCAGCCCCAGCATTTT.

This chain links TRBV14 with TRBJ2-3; tentatively, D is TRBD1 (5 bases). The CDR3 sequence is 15 residues long. With 5 bases removed from V and 3 bases from J, the gap between germline ends came to 15 bases. Germline V CDR1 and CDR2: SGHDN, FVKESK. The CDR3 nucleotides are TGTGCCAGCAGCGAAACAGGTGTGGAGACAGATACGCAGTATTTT. Translation gives CASSETGVETDTQYF. Looking up the rest from reference TRBV14 and TRBJ2-3 gives the full variable domain: EAGVTQFPSHSVIEKGQTVTLRCDPISGHDNLYWYRRVMGKEIKFLLHFVKESKQDESGMPNNRFLAERTGGTYSTLKVQPAELEDSGVYFCASSETGVETDTQYFGPGTRLTVL.

The J gene is TRBJ2-7, the V gene TRBV9, with D perhaps TRBD1 (6 bases). This CDR3 contains 14 residues. The V and J ends lost 0 bases and 7 bases respectively, with 14 bases between them. Germline V CDR1 and CDR2: SGDLS, YYNGEE. The CDR3 loop is CASSVGRGAWEQYF. CDR3 DNA: TGTGCCAGCAGCGTAGGCAGGGGCGCGTGGGAGCAGTACTTC.

This chain links TRBV7-3 with TRBJ2-7; TRBD2 matches at 9 bases. Per germline, CDR1 SGHTA and CDR2 FQGTGA. CDR3 size: 15 residues. V dropped 4 bases and J dropped 5; count of bases not matched to a gene: 9. Here the CDR3 reads CASSSGASGMNEQYF. The CDR3 region has the DNA TGTGCCAGCAGCTCAGGGGCTAGCGGGATGAACGAGCAGTACTTC.

The gene calls are TRBV4-3 and TRBJ2-1; D call uncertain. Germline loops: CDR1 LGHNA, CDR2 YSLEER. The V end was cut by 0 bases, the J end by 6 bases, with 3 bases between. CDR3 length: 12 residues. DNA for the CDR3: TGCGCCAGCAGCCAAGAGGTCAATGAGCAGTTCTTC. Amino acids: CASSQEVNEQFF.